What follows are 28 T cell receptor beta chains derived from one specimen sequenced in a study of blood T cell repertoires in COVID-19. Generated by immunoSEQ multiplex PCR, the TCRdb table keeps only in-frame clones and is missing some. The sample lists about 200,000 clones; 85% were seen once. Sequencing used PBMCs or T cells enriched from blood (not recorded which). These receptors were obtained from a man aged 40-50 years who had recovered from COVID-19.

The rearrangement links TRBV30 to TRBJ1-1; the D is unclear. Germline values: CDR1 GTSNPN, CDR2 SVGIG (reference sequence). V shed 0 bases and J shed 0 bases, with 5 bases lying between them. The CDR3 runs 13 residues. CDR3 loop: CAWSVNMNTEAFF. Here the CDR3 DNA reads TGTGCCTGGAGTGTTAACATGAACACTGAAGCTTTCTTT.

The rearrangement links TRBV19 to TRBJ1-5; TRBD1 agrees at 7 bases. Germline V gene sequence: CDR1 LNHDA, CDR2 SQIVND (reference sequence). The CDR3 is 15 residues long. V shed 3 bases and J 6 bases; nucleotides not matched to a gene: 8. DNA for the CDR3: TGTGCCAGTAGTATCCAAGGGGGCAGGGGTCAGCCCCAGCATTTT. Translation gives CASSIQGGRGQPQHF.

This chain uses TRBV5-4 with TRBJ1-6, with 7 bases aligning to TRBD1. From germline, CDR1 is SGHNT and CDR2 YYREEE (reference sequence). The CDR3 totals 15 residues. The trim removed 0 bases at V and 3 bases at J, leaving 0 bases unmatched. The CDR3 region has the DNA TGTGCCAGCAGCTTGGGGGACAGCTATAATTCACCCCTCCACTTT. It specifies CASSLGDSYNSPLHF.

This sequence joins TRBV12-1 and TRBJ2-7; TRBD2, the table's D call, lacks a check against the DNA. TRBV12-1 is a pseudogene. CDR3 length: 15 amino acids. The CDR3 sequence is CASSPLAGENYEQYF. The CDR3 DNA follows: TGTGCCAGCAGCCCCCTAGCGGGAGAAAACTACGAGCAGTACTTC.

This chain links TRBV3-1 (or the pseudogene TRBV3-2) with TRBJ2-3; no definite D call. CDR3 length: 15 residues. The V end lost 4 bases, the J end lost 2 bases, and 13 bases lay between the germline ends. CDR1 is LGHDT, CDR2 YNNKEL, per germline (reference sequence). In DNA, the CDR3 is TGTGCCAGCAGCCTTGCTATACTGAACACAGATACGCAGTATTTT. Its translation: CASSLAILNTDTQYF.

The rearrangement joins TRBV10-2 to TRBJ2-5, with 8 bases identical to TRBD1. J gave up 5 bases and V 4 bases, and 3 bases lay outside the gene matches. Germline V gene data show CDR1 as WSHSY and CDR2 as SAAADI. This CDR3 region has 13 residues. In DNA, the CDR3 is TGCGCCAGCAGTGGGACAGGGTGGGAGACCCAGTACTTC. Translated: CASSGTGWETQYF.

The rearrangement uses TRBV10-1 and TRBJ1-1; 9 bases line up with TRBD1. The J segment lost 7 bases and the V segment lost 9 bases, leaving 9 bases of the junction unmatched. The CDR3 spans 13 residues. Germline-derived CDR1 and CDR2 are WNHNN and SYGVQD (reference sequence). The CDR3 spells CASRGQGTIEAFF. CDR3 bases: TGCGCCAGTCGGGGACAGGGTACCATTGAAGCTTTCTTT.

This chain connects TRBV25-1 to TRBJ2-1; tentatively, D is TRBD2 (6 bases). The CDR3 is 14 residues long. The V end was cut by 4 bases, the J end by 0 bases, with 7 bases between. Germline V gene data show CDR1 as MGHDK and CDR2 as SYGVNS. CDR3 coding DNA: TGTGCCAGCAGTGGCGGGGTCTCCTACAATGAGCAGTTCTTC. This encodes CASSGGVSYNEQFF.

CDR3 coding DNA: TGTGCCAGCAGTTTAGGAGGAAGCTATGGCTACACCTTC. Protein: CASSLGGSYGYTF. The genes are TRBV12-3 or TRBV12-4 and TRBJ1-2, with D uncertain. V was cut by 1 base and J by 4 bases, with 7 bases left in between. The CDR3 sequence is 13 residues long.

V usage is TRBV5-1 and J usage is TRBJ2-3, with D unresolved. Trimming took 1 base from V and 5 from J, leaving 14 bases between them. The CDR3 length is 15 residues. CDR1 and CDR2 (germline): SGHRS, YFSETQ. The CDR3 sequence is CASSLLVGGGDTQYF. For the CDR3, the DNA is TGCGCCAGCAGCTTGTTGGTCGGTGGCGGAGATACGCAGTATTTT.

This sequence joins TRBV4-1 and TRBJ1-2; D is undetermined. CDR1 is MGHRA and CDR2 is YSYEKL in the germline V gene. The CDR3 is 16 amino acids. Trimming took 0 bases from V and 5 from J, leaving 16 bases between them. This CDR3 reads CASSQDGSSPRYGYTF. DNA for the CDR3: TGCGCCAGCAGCCAAGATGGGAGCTCACCTCGGTATGGCTACACCTTC.

This chain joins TRBV19 and TRBJ2-3, with a weak D call TRBD1 (6 bases). V lost 3 bases to trimming and J lost 2 bases, with 12 bases between them. Germline CDR1 is LNHDA and CDR2 is SQIVND (reference sequence). The CDR3 sequence is 15 residues long. The CDR3 region is CASSILGGSTDTQYF. The CDR3 nucleotides read TGTGCCAGTAGTATTTTAGGGGGTTCCACAGATACGCAGTATTTT.

The chain employs TRBV13 and TRBJ2-7; 14 bases map to TRBD2. The V gene end was trimmed by 5 bases and the J gene end by 3 bases; junction bases not matched to a gene: 12. Germline V gene data show CDR1 as PRHDT and CDR2 as FYEKMQ (reference sequence). The CDR3 extends over 18 amino acids. The CDR3 sequence: CASSPLPFGTSGSYEQYF. The CDR3, as DNA: TGTGCCAGCAGCCCCCTCCCTTTCGGGACTAGCGGGAGCTACGAGCAGTACTTC.

The chain recombines TRBV5-1 with TRBJ1-2; the match to TRBD1 covers 8 bases. The CDR3 loop spans 15 amino acids. With 1 base clipped from V and 2 bases from J, the junction kept 4 bases outside the gene matches. Per the germline V gene, CDR1 is SGHRS and CDR2 is YFSETQ. The CDR3 region is CASSLQAGGNYGYTF. The CDR3 bases are TGCGCCAGCAGCTTGCAGGCAGGGGGCAACTATGGCTACACCTTC.

V is TRBV19 and J is TRBJ2-3; tentative D call: TRBD2 (5 bases). There are 16 residues in the CDR3. The germline gives CDR1 LNHDA, CDR2 SQIVND (reference sequence). Trimming took off 2 bases at V and 0 bases at J, with 12 bases between the two ends. This CDR3 reads CASSIRRAPSTDTQYF. CDR3 nucleotide sequence: TGTGCCAGTAGTATACGGCGGGCTCCAAGCACAGATACGCAGTATTTT.

The V gene is TRBV6-1, the J gene TRBJ1-5; TRBD1 is a possible D gene (5 bases). CDR1 is MNHNS and CDR2 is SASEGT in the germline V gene. This CDR3 is built from 16 residues. Trimming removed 4 bases at V and 0 bases at J, with 13 bases between. The CDR3 DNA reads as TGTGCCAGCAGTGGAGACAGTTACTATAGCAATCAGCCCCAGCATTTT. This codes for CASSGDSYYSNQPQHF.

V and J are TRBV7-3 and TRBJ2-3; 7 bases line up with TRBD2. The length of the CDR3 is 16 residues. With V trimmed by 5 bases and J by 2 bases, 10 bases remained unmatched. Germline V gives CDR1 SGHTA, CDR2 FQGTGA. The CDR3 DNA reads as TGTGCCAGCAGCAAAGGGCCTAGCGGATCCACAGATACGCAGTATTTT. Amino acids: CASSKGPSGSTDTQYF.

This clone has more than one count but fewer than ten. This likely traces to a read error, being one base from a far larger clone. The rearrangement uses TRBV5-4 and TRBJ2-1, with 10 positions matching TRBD1. The CDR3 is made up of 13 amino acids. Germline trimming cut 7 bases from V and 2 bases from J; bases unmatched to any gene: 0. Germline V CDR1 and CDR2: SGHNT, YYREEE (reference sequence). CDR3 sequence reads: CASGTGAYNEQFF. CDR3 nucleotides: TGTGCCAGCGGGACAGGGGCCTACAATGAGCAGTTCTTC.

This clone was seen only a few times. This chain uses TRBV6-4 with TRBJ2-2; 7 bases are shared with TRBD1. Germline CDR1 MRHNA, CDR2 SNTAGT. The junction had 2 bases not matched to a gene; V was cut back by 0 bases and J by 1 base. This CDR3 spans 16 amino acids. The CDR3 spells CASSDSHRGNTGELFF. The CDR3 DNA is TGTGCCAGCAGTGACTCTCACAGGGGGAACACCGGGGAGCTGTTTTTT.

The chain has TRBV28 and TRBJ1-2, with D unclear. CDR3 length equals 13 residues. Germline V gene sequence: CDR1 MDHEN, CDR2 SYDVKM. Trimming left V 5 bases short and J 12 bases short, with 19 bases between. The DNA for the CDR3 is TGTGCCAGCAGTGATCTCGCTCAGGTCTACAACACCTTC. Encoded protein: CASSDLAQVYNTF.

The chain uses TRBV3-1 (or the pseudogene TRBV3-2) and TRBJ1-2; D remains ambiguous. With 4 bases removed from V and 4 bases from J, the gap between germline ends came to 10 bases. The CDR3 spans 13 residues. The germline V gene has CDR1 LGHDT and CDR2 YNNKEL (reference sequence). This chain's CDR3 is CASSLEEGYGYTF. DNA of the CDR3: TGTGCCAGCAGCCTAGAGGAGGGCTATGGCTACACCTTC.

The chain employs TRBV19 and TRBJ2-5, with D perhaps TRBD2 (5 bases). The CDR3 is 12 amino acids. Trimming left V 5 bases short and J 5 bases short, with 9 bases between. The germline CDR1 and CDR2 sequences are LNHDA and SQIVND (reference sequence). This CDR3 is CASSGERETQYF. CDR3 DNA sequence: TGTGCCAGTAGTGGGGAGAGGGAGACCCAGTACTTC.

The table lists this clone with a few counts. The chain carries TRBV7-9 and TRBJ2-3; 7 bases are a match to TRBD2. In germline, CDR1 is SEHNR, CDR2 FQNEAQ (reference sequence). With 3 bases clipped from V and 4 bases from J, the junction kept 4 bases outside the gene matches. The length of the CDR3 is 14 residues. CDR3 nucleotides: TGTGCCAGCAGCTTGGGGACTACCCCAGATACGCAGTATTTT. Protein product: CASSLGTTPDTQYF.

J is TRBJ1-5 and V is TRBV21-1; the table's D call of TRBD1 was not tested on the DNA. TRBV21-1 is shown as a pseudogene. The CDR3 is 15 amino acids. CDR3 bases: TGTGCCAGCAGCGCTTTGACAGGGAACAATCAGCCCCAGCATTTT. Translating it yields CASSALTGNNQPQHF.

J is TRBJ2-1 and V is TRBV7-3, with a tentative D call TRBD2 (7 bases). CDR3 length equals 15 residues. The germline V and J ends were trimmed by 4 bases and 8 bases, with 18 bases remaining between them. In germline, CDR1 is SGHTA, CDR2 FQGTGA. The DNA for the CDR3 is TGTGCCAGCAGCTCGGGGGCGGGAGATGGCTATGAGCAGTTCTTC. Amino acid sequence: CASSSGAGDGYEQFF.

The chain carries TRBV5-1 and TRBJ1-1; D not certain. This CDR3 has 14 amino acids. The V gene lost 5 bases and the J gene lost 3 bases, with 14 bases spanning the gap. Germline CDR1 is SGHRS and CDR2 is YFSETQ. CDR3 nucleotide sequence: TGCGCCAGCAGTCGGGATCCAGCCTACACTGAAGCTTTCTTT. Its protein is CASSRDPAYTEAFF.

This clone was recorded only once. The genes are TRBV3-1 (or the pseudogene TRBV3-2) and TRBJ2-7; TRBD2 is a possible D gene (6 bases). CDR1 is LGHDT, CDR2 YNNKEL, per germline (reference sequence). This CDR3 contains 13 residues. V gave up 4 bases and J gave up 3 bases, with 10 bases separating them. Here the CDR3 DNA reads TGTGCCAGCAGCCGAGCCGGGGGCTACGAGCAGTACTTC. Translating gives CASSRAGGYEQYF.

This chain uses TRBV25-1 with TRBJ1-1; 8 nucleotides match TRBD1. The trim removed 6 bases at V and 0 bases at J, leaving 6 bases unmatched. The V gene's germline CDR1 is MGHDK and CDR2 SYGVNS. The CDR3 spans 15 residues. The CDR3 DNA sequence: TGTGCCAGCAGGGAACAGGGGGGAATGAACACTGAAGCTTTCTTT. Encoded protein: CASREQGGMNTEAFF. Combining the CDR3 with reference TRBV25-1 and TRBJ1-1 gives the whole variable domain EADIYQTPRYLVIGTGKKITLECSQTMGHDKMYWYQQDPGMELHLIHYSYGVNSTEKGDLSSESTVSRIRTEHFPLTLESARPSHTSQYLCASREQGGMNTEAFFGQGTRLTVV.